This T cell receptor beta chain was obtained from a study of CXCR3-negative and CXCR3-positive naive CD8 T cells. TRB cDNA libraries were made by UMI-labeled 5' RACE. TCRdb processed the 5' RACE reads again and assigns one entry to each CDR3 protein, with no DNA. In all, the sample yields roughly 100,000 distinct CDR3 sequences. Germline CDR1 is KGHSH and CDR2 is LQKENI. This CDR3 region has 15 residues. This chain uses TRBV18 with TRBJ2-7. This sequence was found in a human donor in good health. Some clones in this sample may be carry-over from other donors' samples. The sequencing input was naive CXCR3- CD8+ T cells from blood. Noted subset: CD45RO-CCR7+CD27+CD95- naive CD8+ T cells lacking CXCR3 (TNR3-). This CDR3 reads CASSPPSAGLYEQYF.